Shown below are 2 T cell receptor beta chains from a single sample sequenced in a study of blood T cell repertoires in COVID-19. Here immunoSEQ multiplex PCR was the method, and the copy in TCRdb shows in-frame clones only, minus some. The table records hundreds of thousands of clones, about 90% of them present only once. Input material: PBMCs or T cells enriched from blood (not recorded which). The receptors originated from a woman aged 30 to 39 who had recovered from COVID-19.

This clone has a handful of counts. The chain is built from TRBV4-1 and TRBJ1-5; TRBD1 agrees at 7 bases. This CDR3 spans 15 amino acids. From germline, CDR1 is MGHRA and CDR2 YSYEKL. V gave up 0 bases and J gave up 5 bases; unmatched junction bases: 4. Here the CDR3 reads CASSQETGPDQPQHF. The CDR3 coding sequence is TGCGCCAGCAGCCAAGAGACAGGGCCGGATCAGCCCCAGCATTTT.

The chain recombines TRBV5-1 with TRBJ2-1; D gene unclear. CDR3 size: 15 residues. Germline loops: CDR1 SGHRS, CDR2 YFSETQ. Trimming shortened V by 0 bases and J by 3 bases, and 10 bases separated the two germline ends. Here the CDR3 reads CASSLVAERYNEQFF. The CDR3 DNA follows: TGCGCCAGCAGCTTGGTGGCCGAACGCTACAATGAGCAGTTCTTC.